This T cell receptor beta chain came from a study of identical twins' blood T cells. In germline, CDR1 is MNHEY, CDR2 SMNVEV (reference sequence). The CDR3 runs 12 residues. Trimming removed 5 bases from V and 7 bases from J; junction bases left unmatched: 5. This clonotype was recorded many times. The target antigen is unknown. The study, taken as a whole, reports: Top TCRbeta clonotypes were shared more with twin than unrelated donors.

Each TCR cDNA library carried sample-specific barcodes on both ends. Using its own MiXCR run on the 5' RACE reads, TCRdb lists one record per CDR3 protein. The sample carries around 380,000 distinct CDR3 sequences, about 28% recorded once. The three twin pairs were reared together, likely meeting the same infections. Sequencing was carried out using PBMCs. The chain recombines TRBV27 with TRBJ2-7; 7 positions match TRBD1. The TCR originated in a woman aged 18 to 55 in good health. This CDR3 is CASSRGPWEQYF. The DNA of the CDR3 is TGTGCCAGCAGTAGGGGGCCGTGGGAGCAGTACTTC.